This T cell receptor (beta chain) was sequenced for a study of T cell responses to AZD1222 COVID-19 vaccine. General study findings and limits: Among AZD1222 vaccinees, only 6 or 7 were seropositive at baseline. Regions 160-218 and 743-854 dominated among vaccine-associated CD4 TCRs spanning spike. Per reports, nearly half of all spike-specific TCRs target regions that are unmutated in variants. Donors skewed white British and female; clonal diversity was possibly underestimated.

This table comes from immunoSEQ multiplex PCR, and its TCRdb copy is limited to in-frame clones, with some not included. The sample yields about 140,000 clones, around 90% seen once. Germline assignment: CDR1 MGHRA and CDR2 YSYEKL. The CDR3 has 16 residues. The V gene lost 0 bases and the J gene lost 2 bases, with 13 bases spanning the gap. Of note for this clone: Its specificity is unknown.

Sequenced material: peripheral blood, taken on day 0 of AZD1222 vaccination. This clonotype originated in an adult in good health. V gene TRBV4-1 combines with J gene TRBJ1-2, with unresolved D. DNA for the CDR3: TGCGCCAGCAGCCAAGAGGGGAGTACTGTGAACTATGGCTACACCTTC. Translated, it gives CASSQEGSTVNYGYTF.